Sequencing of this T cell receptor (beta chain) was carried out in a study of blood T cell repertoires in COVID-19. Background on the study: Sample material is recorded as cDNA or gDNA derived from T cells, B-cell-depleted T cells, or PBMCs.

Sequencing used immunoSEQ multiplex PCR; TCRdb keeps in-frame clones, though not all of them. The table records about 240,000 clones, approximately 80% of them present only once. The CDR3 length is 13 residues. Germline CDR1 and CDR2: SQVTM and ANQGSEA. Trimming stripped 7 bases from V and 8 bases from J, with 17 bases between. The TCR was taken from a woman between 55 and 75 years old with active or convalescent COVID-19. The genes are TRBV29-1 and TRBJ1-4; the D is unclear. Sequencing was carried out using peripheral blood. CDR3 in DNA: TGCAGCGCAACAGAACAACAAGGAGAAAAACTGTTTTTT. Encoded protein: CSATEQQGEKLFF.